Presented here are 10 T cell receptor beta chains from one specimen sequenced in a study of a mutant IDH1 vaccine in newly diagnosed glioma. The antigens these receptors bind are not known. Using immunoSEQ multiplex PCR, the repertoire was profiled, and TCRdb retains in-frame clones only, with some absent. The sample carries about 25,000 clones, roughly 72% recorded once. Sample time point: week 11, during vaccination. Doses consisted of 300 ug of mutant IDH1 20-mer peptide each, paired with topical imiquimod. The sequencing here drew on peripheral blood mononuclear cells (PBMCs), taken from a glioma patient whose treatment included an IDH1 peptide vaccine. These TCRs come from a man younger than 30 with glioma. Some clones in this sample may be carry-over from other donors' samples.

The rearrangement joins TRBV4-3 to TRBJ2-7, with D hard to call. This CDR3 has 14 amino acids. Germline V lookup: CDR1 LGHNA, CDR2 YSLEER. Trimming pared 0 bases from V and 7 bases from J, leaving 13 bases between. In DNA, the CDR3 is TGCGCCAGCAGCCAAGATCACATAGCCGGGGAGCAGTACTTC. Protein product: CASSQDHIAGEQYF.

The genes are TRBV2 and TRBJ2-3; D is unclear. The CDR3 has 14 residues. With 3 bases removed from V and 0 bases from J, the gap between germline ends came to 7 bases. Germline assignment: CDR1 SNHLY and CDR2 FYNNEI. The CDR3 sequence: CASSDSSSTDTQYF. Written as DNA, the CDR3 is TGTGCCAGCAGTGACTCGTCTAGCACAGATACGCAGTATTTT.

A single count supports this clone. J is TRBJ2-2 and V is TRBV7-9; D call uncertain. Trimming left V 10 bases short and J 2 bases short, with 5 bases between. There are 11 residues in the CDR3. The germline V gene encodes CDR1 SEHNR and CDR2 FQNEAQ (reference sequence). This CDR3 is CATFNTGELFF. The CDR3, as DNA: TGTGCCACCTTTAACACCGGGGAGCTGTTTTTT. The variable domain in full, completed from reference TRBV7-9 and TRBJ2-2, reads DTGVSQNPRHKITKRGQNVTFRCDPISEHNRLYWYRQTLGQGPEFLTYFQNEAQLEKSRLLSDRFSAERPKGSFSTLEIQRTEQGDSAMYLCATFNTGELFFGEGSRLTVL.

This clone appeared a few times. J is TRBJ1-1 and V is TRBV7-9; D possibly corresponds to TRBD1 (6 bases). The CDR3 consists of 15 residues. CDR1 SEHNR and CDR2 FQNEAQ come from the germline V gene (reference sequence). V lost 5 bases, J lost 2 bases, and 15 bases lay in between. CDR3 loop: CASSPKQGVNTEAFF. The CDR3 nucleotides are TGTGCCAGCAGCCCAAAACAGGGTGTAAACACTGAAGCTTTCTTT.

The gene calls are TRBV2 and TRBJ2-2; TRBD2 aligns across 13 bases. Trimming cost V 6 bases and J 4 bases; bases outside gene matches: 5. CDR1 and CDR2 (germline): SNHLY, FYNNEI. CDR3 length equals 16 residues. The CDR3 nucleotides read TGTGCCAGCAGACTGACTAGCGGGGGGCCCACCGGGGAGCTGTTTTTT. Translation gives CASRLTSGGPTGELFF.

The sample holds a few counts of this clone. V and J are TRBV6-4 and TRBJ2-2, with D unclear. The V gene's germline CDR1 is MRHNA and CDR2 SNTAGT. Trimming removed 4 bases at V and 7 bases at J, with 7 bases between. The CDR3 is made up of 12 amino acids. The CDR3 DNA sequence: TGTGCCAGCAGTGTGGACGGCGGGGAGCTGTTTTTT. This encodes CASSVDGGELFF.

The CDR3 here is CASSPRSGALKETQYF. The DNA for the CDR3 is TGTGCCAGCTCACCACGGAGCGGGGCCTTGAAAGAGACCCAGTACTTC. V and J are TRBV18 and TRBJ2-5, with 7 bases aligning to TRBD2. The ends lost 1 base at V and 3 bases at J; junction bases unmatched: 8. The V gene's germline CDR1 is KGHSH and CDR2 LQKENI. The CDR3 runs 16 residues.

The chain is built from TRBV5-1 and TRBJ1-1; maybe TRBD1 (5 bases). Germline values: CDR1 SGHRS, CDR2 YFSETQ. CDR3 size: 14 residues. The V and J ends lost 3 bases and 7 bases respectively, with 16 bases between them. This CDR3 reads CASSYGRKRGEAFF. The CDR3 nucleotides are TGCGCCAGCAGCTACGGGAGAAAGAGGGGTGAAGCTTTCTTT.

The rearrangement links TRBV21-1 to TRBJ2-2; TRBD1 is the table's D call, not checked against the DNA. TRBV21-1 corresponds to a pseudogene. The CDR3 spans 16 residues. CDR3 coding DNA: TGTGCCAGCAGCAAAGGAGGGACAAAGAACACCGGGGAGCTGTTTTTT. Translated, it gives CASSKGGTKNTGELFF.

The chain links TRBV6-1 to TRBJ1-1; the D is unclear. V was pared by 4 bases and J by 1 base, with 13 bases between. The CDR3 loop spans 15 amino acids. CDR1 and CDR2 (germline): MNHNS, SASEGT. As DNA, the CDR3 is TGTGCCAGCAGTGTTATGGCTGATGCGAACACTGAAGCTTTCTTT. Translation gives CASSVMADANTEAFF.